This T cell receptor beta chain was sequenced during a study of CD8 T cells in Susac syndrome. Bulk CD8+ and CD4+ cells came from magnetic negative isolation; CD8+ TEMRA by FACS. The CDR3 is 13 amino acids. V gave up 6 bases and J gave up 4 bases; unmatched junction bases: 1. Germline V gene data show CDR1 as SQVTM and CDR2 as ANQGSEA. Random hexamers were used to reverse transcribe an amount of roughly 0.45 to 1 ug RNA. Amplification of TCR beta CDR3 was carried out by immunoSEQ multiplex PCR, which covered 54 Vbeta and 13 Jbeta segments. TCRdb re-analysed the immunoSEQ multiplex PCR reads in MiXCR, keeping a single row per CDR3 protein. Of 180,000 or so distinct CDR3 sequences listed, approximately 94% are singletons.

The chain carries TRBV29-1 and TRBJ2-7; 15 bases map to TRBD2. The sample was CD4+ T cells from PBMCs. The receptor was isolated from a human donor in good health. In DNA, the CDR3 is TGCAGCGTCGGACTAGCGGGAGGGTACGAGCAGTACTTC. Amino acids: CSVGLAGGYEQYF.